A selection of T cell receptor beta chains follows, all from one sample in a study of shared clonotypes between healthy human individuals. Profiled with immunoSEQ multiplex PCR; TCRdb holds only in-frame clones, not every one. The data show about 820,000 clones, around 92% seen once. The sequencing input was naive CD8+ T cells sorted from blood. These receptors originate from a man aged 30 to 39 in good health. Both conserved end residues are part of each CDR3.

TRBJ2-7 | TRBV28 | CASSLMGFEQYF
TRBJ2-7 | TRBV28 | CASSFGLADYEQYF
TRBJ2-7 | TRBV7-9 | CASSKSYEQYF
TRBJ2-2 | TRBV11-2 | CASSAGPGQSVANTGELFF
TRBJ2-1 | TRBV2 | CASSERPVASYNEQFF
TRBJ2-1 | TRBV6-5 | CASSRLAPYNEQFF
TRBJ2-1 | TRBV13 | CASSESRMDPGNEQFF
TRBJ2-7 | TRBV19 | CASRQTSGRSYEQYF
TRBJ1-1 | TRBV29-1 | CSVEEAGGFIEAFF
TRBJ2-1 | TRBV9 | CASSPRLAGGEQFF
TRBJ2-1 | TRBV5-1 | CASSPDPAGIPGYNEQFF
TRBJ1-1 | TRBV2 | CASSESASGVKRINTEAFF
TRBJ2-3 | TRBV29-1 | CSVEMWTPSTDTQYF
TRBJ2-2 | TRBV28 | CASKYRVMDTNTGELFF
TRBJ2-1 | TRBV29-1 | CSVEGKGPHEQFF
TRBJ1-1 | TRBV29-1 | CSGGQTNTEAFF
TRBJ2-3 | TRBV27 | CASSFVWARDTQYF
TRBJ1-1 | TRBV9 | CASSAGPNTEAFF
TRBJ2-1 | TRBV7-9 | CASSPPVAGGSYNEQFF
TRBJ2-1 | TRBV28 | CASSFSEAQIDEQFF
TRBJ2-7 | TRBV21-1 | CASSKAMTSYEQYF
TRBJ2-1 | TRBV5-6 | CASSLGLATGYEQFF
TRBJ2-5 | TRBV6-6 | CASSLWVQETQYF
TRBJ2-2 | TRBV4-3 | CASSEHRVAGELFF
TRBJ2-3 | TRBV5-1 | CASSGDRDSSTDTQYF
TRBJ2-1 | TRBV4-1 | CASSQAQRGISYNEQFF
TRBJ2-3 | TRBV29-1 | CSVVTRGKTDTQYF
TRBJ1-5 | TRBV4-3 | CASSQFLGGSNQPQHF
TRBJ2-1 | TRBV5-8 | CASSLANPGGLF
TRBJ2-7 | TRBV30 | CAWSVSAGTYEQYF
TRBJ2-3 | TRBV28 | CASSFVDTQYF
TRBJ2-2 | TRBV29-1 | CSVMDKNTGELFF
TRBJ1-2 | TRBV6-5 | CASTENYGYTF
TRBJ1-1 | TRBV10-1 | CASSEVSGPNTEAFF
TRBJ2-5 | TRBV14 | CASSARDRETQYF
TRBJ2-1 | TRBV9 | CASSARGLAGYNEQFF
TRBJ2-1 | TRBV27 | CASSISGNYNEQFF
TRBJ2-7 | TRBV2 | CASSDNRDRGYEQYF
TRBJ2-7 | TRBV13 | CASSLAGESYEQYF
TRBJ2-7 | TRBV4-1 | CASSQKGLAGIDNEQYF
TRBJ2-1 | TRBV29-1 | CLGISYNEQFF
TRBJ2-7 | TRBV27 | CASSFDPNYEQYF
TRBJ2-3 | TRBV10-1 | CASSDRLISTDTQYF
TRBJ2-1 | TRBV27 | CASSLLSAEVNEQFF
TRBJ2-7 | TRBV7-2 | CASSSLVAPRYYEQYF
TRBJ2-5 | TRBV10-3 | CAISESVEGRQGEETQYF
TRBJ2-3 | TRBV30 | CAWAPLGARQYF
TRBJ2-7 | TRBV19 | CASSIAGLAGEQYF
TRBJ2-1 | TRBV5-1 | CASSLGLAGGTEQFF
TRBJ2-5 | TRBV11-2 | CASSSRTSGPQETQYF
TRBJ2-3 | TRBV11-3 | CASSSEPPPIVDTQYF
TRBJ2-5 | TRBV6-5 | CASMPFGAGKTQYF
TRBJ2-1 | TRBV4-3 | CASSQRLAGYNEQFF
TRBJ2-4 | TRBV10-3 | CAISESFRGSLNIQYF
TRBJ2-7 | TRBV29-1 | CSVETTGLENGGIHEQYF